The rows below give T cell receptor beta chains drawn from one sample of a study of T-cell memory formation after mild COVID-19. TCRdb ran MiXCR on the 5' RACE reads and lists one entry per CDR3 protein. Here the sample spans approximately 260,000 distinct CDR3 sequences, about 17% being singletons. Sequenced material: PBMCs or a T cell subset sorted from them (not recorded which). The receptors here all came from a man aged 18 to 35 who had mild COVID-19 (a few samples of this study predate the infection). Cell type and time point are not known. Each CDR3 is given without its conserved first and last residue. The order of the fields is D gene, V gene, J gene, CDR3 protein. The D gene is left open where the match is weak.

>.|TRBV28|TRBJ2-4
ASANFRGRAKNIQY
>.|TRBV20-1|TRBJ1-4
SALPSAANEKLF
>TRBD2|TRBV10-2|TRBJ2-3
ASSGAGELSADTQY
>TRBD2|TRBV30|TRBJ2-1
AWSPLAGANEQF
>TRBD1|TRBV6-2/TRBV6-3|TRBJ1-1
ASSPPGQGRSWAF
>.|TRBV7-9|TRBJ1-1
ASSWGGAMNTEAF
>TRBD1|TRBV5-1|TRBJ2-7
ASSLAGTGYEQY
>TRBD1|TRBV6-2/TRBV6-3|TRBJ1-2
ASRYRGRGHGYT
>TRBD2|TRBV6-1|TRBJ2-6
ASMFWRGGSGANVLT
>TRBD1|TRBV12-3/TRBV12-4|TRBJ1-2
ASSYRTGSTNYGYT
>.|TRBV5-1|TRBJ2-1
ASSSMTGNNEQF
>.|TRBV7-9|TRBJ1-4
ASSFTQGNEKLF
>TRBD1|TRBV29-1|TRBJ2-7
STSGTGDSYEQY
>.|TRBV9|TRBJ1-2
ASSVASESQRTALSKGYT
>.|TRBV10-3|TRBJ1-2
AISESSGLQPYGYT
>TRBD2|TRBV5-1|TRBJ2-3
ASRTGTSADTQY
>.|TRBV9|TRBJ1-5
ASSSGSPGSYQPQH
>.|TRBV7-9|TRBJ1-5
ASSPRGGDQPQH
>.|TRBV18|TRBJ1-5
ASSPRGSMSQPQH
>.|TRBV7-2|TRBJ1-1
ASTPPRRRETTEAF
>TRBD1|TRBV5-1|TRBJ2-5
ASSFGDSQETQY
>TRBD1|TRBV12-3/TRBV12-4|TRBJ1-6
AANRGRSPLH
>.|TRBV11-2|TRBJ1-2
ASGFQGYGYT
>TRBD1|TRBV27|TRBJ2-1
ASSRTGYEQF
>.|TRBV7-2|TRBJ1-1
ASSLFLDNTEAF
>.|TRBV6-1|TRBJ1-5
ASSGQFNQPQH
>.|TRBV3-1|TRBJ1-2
ASSQGQYGYT
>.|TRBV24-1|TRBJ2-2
ATSDPRRGTHGELF
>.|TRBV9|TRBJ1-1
ASSALSADTEAF
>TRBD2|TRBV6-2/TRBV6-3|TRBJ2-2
ASTTVGGTGELF
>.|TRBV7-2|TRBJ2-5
ASSSRVGKETQY
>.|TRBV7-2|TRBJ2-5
ASSSQGTRTETQY
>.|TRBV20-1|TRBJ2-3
SADRGISTDTQY
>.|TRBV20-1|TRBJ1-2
SAGDQETYGYT
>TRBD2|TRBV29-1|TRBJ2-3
SVGTSIEDTQY
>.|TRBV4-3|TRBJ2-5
ASSQGAGQETQY
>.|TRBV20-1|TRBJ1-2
SARDLATGDYGYT
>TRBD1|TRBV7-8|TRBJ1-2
ASSLSPGQGFYGYT
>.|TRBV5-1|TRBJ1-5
ASSPGLSNQPQH
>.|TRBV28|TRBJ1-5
ASIGHSSNQPQH
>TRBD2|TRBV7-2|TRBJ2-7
ASSLPIAGVLSYEQY
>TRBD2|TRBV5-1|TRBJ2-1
ASSLGLAFSYNEQF
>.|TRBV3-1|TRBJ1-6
ASTSGLTPLH
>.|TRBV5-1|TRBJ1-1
ASSFVPEAF
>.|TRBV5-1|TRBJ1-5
ASSLRGEPNQPQH
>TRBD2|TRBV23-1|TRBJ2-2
ASSPRTQRGDGELF
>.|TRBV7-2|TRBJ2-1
ASSFGLNEQF
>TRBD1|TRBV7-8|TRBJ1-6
ASRPDRGHNSPLH
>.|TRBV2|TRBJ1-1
ASSVTVSDTEAF
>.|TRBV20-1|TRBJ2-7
SADRGFAYEQY
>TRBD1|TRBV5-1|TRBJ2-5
ASSSPQGERKTQY
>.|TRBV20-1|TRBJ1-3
SARLRTLGNTIY